One sample yielded the 4 T cell receptor beta chains listed below, sequenced in a study of T cells in localized non-small cell lung cancer. This table comes from immunoSEQ multiplex PCR, and its TCRdb copy is limited to in-frame clones, with some not included. The repertoire holds about 23,000 clones, with roughly nine tenths as singletons. The sequencing used peripheral blood, collected before any cancer treatment. The receptors were sampled from a male donor at least 60 years old with stage I lung adenocarcinoma.

The chain recombines TRBV19 with TRBJ1-1; D call uncertain. The germline CDR1 and CDR2 sequences are LNHDA and SQIVND (reference sequence). This CDR3 is built from 13 residues. V was trimmed by 3 bases and J by 3 bases, leaving 8 bases between them. CDR3 sequence: CASSMNGDTEAFF. The DNA of the CDR3 is TGTGCCAGTAGTATGAATGGGGACACTGAAGCTTTCTTT.

V usage is TRBV6-5 and J usage is TRBJ2-4; D perhaps matches TRBD1 (6 bases). Germline CDR1 and CDR2: MNHEY and SVGAGI. The CDR3 runs to 13 residues. Trimming left V 5 bases short and J 6 bases short, with 11 bases between. The CDR3 here is CASSPGVRNIQYF. In DNA form, the CDR3 reads TGTGCCAGCAGTCCAGGGGTTAGAAACATTCAGTACTTC.

The J gene is TRBJ1-3, the V gene TRBV30; TRBD1 matches at 7 bases. The V and J ends lost 3 bases and 1 base, in that order; junction bases with no gene match: 3. The CDR3 runs 14 residues. In germline, CDR1 is GTSNPN, CDR2 SVGIG (reference sequence). As DNA, the CDR3 is TGTGCCTGGAGACAGGGGAGGTCTGGAAACACCATATATTTT. Translated: CAWRQGRSGNTIYF. Full variable domain (remainder filled in from reference TRBV30 and TRBJ1-3): SQTIHQWPATLVQPVGSPLSLECTVEGTSNPNLYWYRQAAGRGLQLLFYSVGIGQISSEVPQNLSASRPQDRQFILSSKKLLLSDSGFYLCAWRQGRSGNTIYFGEGSWLTVV.

The V gene is TRBV7-3, the J gene TRBJ1-2, with D tentatively TRBD1 (5 bases). Trimming removed 5 bases at V and 9 bases at J, with 19 bases between. CDR1 is SGHTA, CDR2 FQGTGA, per germline. The CDR3 spans 14 residues. In DNA, the CDR3 is TGTGCCAGCAGCCCGCTGGGGGGTTCGCTAAGCTACACCTTC. Encoded protein: CASSPLGGSLSYTF.